Shown below are 5 T cell receptor beta chains from a single sample sequenced in a study of T cells in Graves' hyperthyroidism and ophthalmopathy. Amplification yielded TCR beta CDR3 regions, with RNA transcripts as the source. The HTBI primer set served for first-round RT-PCR of the TCR CDR3. TCRdb redid the calling of the multiplex PCR reads with MiXCR, one entry per CDR3 protein. There are 750,000 to 900,000 distinct CDR3 sequences in the sample; 35% to 40% occur only once, and 8.9% lies in the top ten. Sequenced material: blood. Every receptor here comes from a man between 18 and 35 years old with Graves' hyperthyroidism.

Remarks on this clonotype: A much bigger clone sits one base away, suggesting this may be a read error. The chain is built from TRBV7-9 and TRBJ1-4; D ambiguous. Germline CDR1 is SEHNR and CDR2 is FQNEAQ (reference sequence). The CDR3 sequence is 14 residues long. The CDR3 is CASSLDGLNGKLFF. Written as DNA, the CDR3 is TGTGCCAGCAGCTTGGACGGCCTTAATGGAAAACTGTTTTTT. The full variable domain, with the rest looked up from reference TRBV7-9 and TRBJ1-4, is DTGVSQNPRHKITKRGQNVTFRCDPISEHNRLYWYRQTLGQGPEFLTYFQNEAQLEKSRLLSDRFSAERPKGSFSTLEIQRTEQGDSAMYLCASSLDGLNGKLFFGSGTQLSVL.

This clonotype was recorded at least ten times. The V gene is TRBV29-1, the J gene TRBJ2-7; D possibly corresponds to TRBD1 (6 bases). This CDR3 comprises 13 residues. The V and J ends lost 6 bases and 3 bases respectively, with 15 bases between them. Germline V gives CDR1 SQVTM, CDR2 ANQGSEA. The CDR3: CSVSQGEGYEQYF. The CDR3 DNA follows: TGCAGCGTCTCACAGGGTGAAGGCTACGAGCAGTACTTC.

The gene calls are TRBV24-1 and TRBJ2-7; 9 bases agree with TRBD1. The CDR3 contains 15 residues. After removal of 4 bases from V and 3 bases from J, the junction contained 6 bases not matched to a gene. Per germline, CDR1 KGHDR and CDR2 SFDVKD. The CDR3 DNA is TGTGCCACCAGTGACCGGGGACAGGGACGCTACGAGCAGTACTTC. It yields the protein CATSDRGQGRYEQYF.

The chain couples TRBV6-5 to TRBJ1-5; no reliable D call. Trimming cost V 5 bases and J 1 base, with 9 bases left between them. This CDR3 has 14 amino acids. Germline V gene data show CDR1 as MNHEY and CDR2 as SVGAGI. The DNA for the CDR3 is TGTGCCAGCAGTATGGGGTGGAGCAATCAGCCCCAGCATTTT. Translating it yields CASSMGWSNQPQHF.

The rearrangement joins TRBV7-2 to TRBJ2-2; the D gene is possibly TRBD2 (6 bases). V shed 5 bases and J shed 0 bases, with 16 bases lying between them. Per the germline V gene, CDR1 is SGHTA and CDR2 is FQGNSA. The CDR3 is 17 amino acids. DNA of the CDR3: TGTGCCAGCAGCCTTAGTCTAGCGACTGCGAACACCGGGGAGCTGTTTTTT. It encodes CASSLSLATANTGELFF.